These 23 T cell receptor beta chains came from one sample sequenced in a study of shared clonotypes between healthy human individuals. Assay used: immunoSEQ multiplex PCR; TCRdb lists only in-frame clones, some missing. The top ten clones hold approximately 1.1% of a sample with over a million clones, roughly 96% of them seen once. The specimen sequenced was naive CD4+ T cells sorted from blood. The subset was: CD45RA+ positively selected. The origin of the receptors is a young man in good health.

The chain has TRBV5-1 and TRBJ2-3; D is possibly TRBD1 or TRBD2 (6 bases each). Germline V gene data show CDR1 as SGHRS and CDR2 as YFSETQ. The CDR3 runs to 14 residues. V lost 4 bases, J lost 6 bases, and 15 bases lay in between. CDR3 loop: CASSQRGLGDTQYF. In DNA, the CDR3 is TGCGCCAGCAGCCAACGGGGGCTGGGGGATACGCAGTATTTT.

This clone has a single count. The chain links TRBV7-2 to TRBJ2-7; either TRBD1 or TRBD2 may fit D (5 bases each). V lost 0 bases and J 12 bases, leaving 21 bases between the germline ends. This CDR3 spans 15 amino acids. Germline V gives CDR1 SGHTA, CDR2 FQGNSA. The CDR3 protein is CASSLAVARAGPWYF. Written as DNA, the CDR3 is TGTGCCAGCAGCTTAGCGGTGGCCAGGGCGGGTCCCTGGTACTTC.

The V and J genes are TRBV18 and TRBJ2-5, with D perhaps TRBD2 (6 bases). The V end lost 1 base, the J end lost 7 bases, and 19 bases lay between the germline ends. There are 16 residues in the CDR3. Germline CDR1 and CDR2: KGHSH and LQKENI. CDR3 bases: TGTGCCAGCTCACCACTTTCGGAGGGTCTTTCAGGGACCCAGTACTTC. Its protein product is CASSPLSEGLSGTQYF.

The V call is TRBV19, the J call TRBJ2-3; TRBD2 agrees at 9 bases. The CDR3 has 15 residues. J gave up 4 bases and V 7 bases, and 9 bases lay outside the gene matches. Per germline, CDR1 LNHDA and CDR2 SQIVND (reference sequence). CDR3 nucleotides: TGTGCCAGTACCCCTGGCGGGAGGGCCCCAGATACGCAGTATTTT. This sequence encodes CASTPGGRAPDTQYF.

J is TRBJ2-1 and V is TRBV5-5, with no clear D. The CDR3 consists of 12 residues. Trimming took 1 base from V and 8 from J, leaving 7 bases between them. The germline V gene has CDR1 SGHKS and CDR2 YYEKEE (reference sequence). CDR3 sequence: CASSLKGDEQFF. The DNA of the CDR3 is TGTGCCAGCAGCTTGAAGGGCGATGAGCAGTTCTTC.

The rearrangement joins TRBV14 to TRBJ2-7; D is unresolved. The CDR3 has 14 amino acids. Germline V gives CDR1 SGHDN, CDR2 FVKESK. V lost 4 bases and J lost 2, with 12 bases in between. The CDR3 nucleotides are TGTGCCAGCAGCCGCGCGCACGGTCCCTACGAGCAGTACTTC. It is translated as CASSRAHGPYEQYF.

The chain combines TRBV5-8 with TRBJ1-5; D is perhaps TRBD1 (6 bases). The CDR3 runs to 14 residues. Trimming removed 4 bases from V and 10 bases from J, with 18 bases in between. Germline V gene data show CDR1 as SGHTS and CDR2 as YDEGEE. CDR3 bases: TGTGCCAGCAGCATGGGGGCCCTTTTGGAACCCCAGCATTTT. Translated, it gives CASSMGALLEPQHF.

The table lists this clone with a count of one. CDR3 DNA sequence: TGTGCTAGTGGTAACAGGGTGGGGGAGCAGTACTTC. As protein: CASGNRVGEQYF. This chain connects TRBV12-5 to TRBJ2-7, with D maybe TRBD1 (6 bases). This CDR3 is 12 amino acids long. Trimming pared 5 bases from V and 7 bases from J, leaving 12 bases between. Looked up from germline, CDR1 is LGHNT and CDR2 is FRNRAP.

This clone has only a few counts. This rearrangement joins TRBV7-9 to TRBJ2-3; D is uncertain. The ends were cut back, 5 bases at V and 4 bases at J, with 13 bases in the middle. The germline CDR1 and CDR2 sequences are SEHNR and FQNEAQ (reference sequence). This CDR3 is built from 14 residues. CDR3 sequence reads: CASSPNAAADTQYF. For the CDR3, the DNA is TGTGCCAGCAGCCCAAACGCTGCAGCAGATACGCAGTATTTT.

As regards this clone: The same CDR3 arises from other DNA sequences in this sample as well. The gene calls are TRBV9 and TRBJ2-1, with D tentatively TRBD2 (6 bases). V gave up 4 bases and J gave up 2 bases, with 10 bases separating them. The germline gives CDR1 SGDLS, CDR2 YYNGEE. The CDR3 spans 14 residues. In nucleotides, the CDR3 is TGTGCCAGCAGCCTGGGCGGGGCCTACAATGAGCAGTTCTTC. This codes for CASSLGGAYNEQFF. The full variable domain, its missing parts supplied by reference TRBV9 and TRBJ2-1, is DSGVTQTPKHLITATGQRVTLRCSPRSGDLSVYWYQQSLDQGLQFLIQYYNGEERAKGNILERFSAQQFPDLHSELNLSSLELGDSALYFCASSLGGAYNEQFFGPGTRLTVL.

This clone was seen a single time. The chain combines TRBV7-2 with TRBJ1-2; D is unresolved. Germline CDR1 reads SGHTA; CDR2 reads FQGNSA. The CDR3 is 12 amino acids. V was clipped by 5 bases and J by 5 bases, with 9 bases between them. The CDR3 sequence: CASSTRSYGYTF. Written as DNA, the CDR3 is TGTGCCAGCAGCACAAGATCATATGGCTACACCTTC.

The V gene is TRBV5-5, the J gene TRBJ2-1; perhaps D is TRBD1 or TRBD2 (6 bases each). Trimming stripped 0 bases from V and 7 bases from J, with 14 bases between. CDR1 SGHKS and CDR2 YYEKEE come from the germline V gene (reference sequence). The CDR3 sequence is 15 residues long. The CDR3 DNA sequence: TGTGCCAGCAGCTTGGCGCGCGGAGGGGGGAATGAGCAGTTCTTC. Amino acid sequence: CASSLARGGGNEQFF.

The V gene is TRBV9, the J gene TRBJ2-2; D might be TRBD2 (5 bases). The germline V gene encodes CDR1 SGDLS and CDR2 YYNGEE. V was pared by 3 bases and J by 6 bases, with 12 bases between. The length of the CDR3 is 14 residues. Here the CDR3 DNA reads TGTGCCAGCAGCGCCCTAGCTAGGCCCGGGGAGCTGTTTTTT. Encoded protein: CASSALARPGELFF.

This clone was observed a single time. The chain employs TRBV19 and TRBJ2-1, with TRBD1 identical over 7 bases. CDR1 and CDR2 from the germline V gene are LNHDA and SQIVND (reference sequence). The V and J ends lost 7 bases and 5 bases, in that order; junction bases with no gene match: 17. The CDR3 is 17 residues long. The CDR3 coding sequence is TGTGCCAGTAAAGAATATGCCCCGGGTACAGGGGACAATGAGCAGTTCTTC. Its protein is CASKEYAPGTGDNEQFF.

The rearrangement uses TRBV9 and TRBJ2-3, with a weak D call TRBD2 (5 bases). Trimming took off 2 bases at V and 4 bases at J, with 11 bases between the two ends. The CDR3 sequence is 14 residues long. Germline V gives CDR1 SGDLS, CDR2 YYNGEE. CDR3: CASSVYSVADTQYF. The CDR3 DNA sequence: TGTGCCAGCAGCGTTTATAGCGTCGCAGATACGCAGTATTTT.

For the CDR3, the DNA is TGTGCCAGCAGTGATGGAGGGTTCGGGGAGCTGTTTTTT. Its protein is CASSDGGFGELFF. The V and J genes are TRBV6-1 and TRBJ2-2; D possibly corresponds to TRBD2 (6 bases). This CDR3 has 13 amino acids. CDR1 is MNHNS and CDR2 is SASEGT in the germline V gene. V lost 3 bases to trimming and J lost 7 bases, with 9 bases between them.

Notes on this clone: Within the sample, other DNA sequences also encode this same CDR3. This chain uses TRBV20-1 with TRBJ2-3; no clear D gene. This CDR3 has 10 residues. Between the trimmed V and J ends, which lost 6 bases and 5 bases, there was a span of 6 bases. Germline V CDR1 and CDR2: DFQATT, SNEGSKA (reference sequence). CDR3 coding DNA: TGCAGTGCCTCAGGAGATACGCAGTATTTT. Protein: CSASGDTQYF.

The chain links TRBV5-6 to TRBJ1-2; no clear D. The CDR3 consists of 12 residues. V shed 2 bases and J shed 8 bases, with 10 bases lying between them. Germline CDR1 SGHDT, CDR2 YYEEEE. The CDR3 coding sequence is TGTGCCAGCAGCTTATTGAGCGCAGGCTACACCTTC. It yields the protein CASSLLSAGYTF.

This clone was observed once. The CDR3 region is CASSTTGGTDTQYF. Written as DNA, the CDR3 is TGTGCCAGCAGTACCACAGGGGGCACAGATACGCAGTATTTT. The J gene is TRBJ2-3, the V gene TRBV7-9, with 7 bases matching TRBD1. The germline V gene encodes CDR1 SEHNR and CDR2 FQNEAQ (reference sequence). Unmatched junction bases numbered 4, after V lost 6 bases and J lost 1 base. The CDR3 has 14 residues.

The V and J genes are TRBV18 and TRBJ1-1; the D gene is possibly TRBD1 (5 bases). The CDR3 contains 14 residues. The V gene lost 6 bases and the J gene lost 1 base, with 12 bases spanning the gap. The germline CDR1 and CDR2 sequences are KGHSH and LQKENI. In nucleotides, the CDR3 is TGTGCCAGCTCCCAACGACAGACGAACACTGAAGCTTTCTTT. Protein: CASSQRQTNTEAFF.

J is TRBJ2-7 and V is TRBV14; 12 positions agree with TRBD2. The ends lost 3 bases at V and 4 bases at J; junction bases unmatched: 1. The germline CDR1 and CDR2 sequences are SGHDN and FVKESK. The CDR3 runs 14 residues. CDR3 loop: CASSQLAGGYEQYF. The CDR3 DNA is TGTGCCAGCAGCCAGCTAGCGGGAGGGTACGAGCAGTACTTC.

This sequence joins TRBV7-9 and TRBJ2-1; 14 bases are shared with TRBD2. Trimming at V came to 5 bases and at J to 5 bases, leaving 8 bases not matched to a gene. Germline-derived CDR1 and CDR2 are SEHNR and FQNEAQ (reference sequence). The CDR3 is 17 amino acids. The CDR3, as DNA: TGTGCCAGCAGCGTAGGGGGACTAGCGGGAGTCCACAATGAGCAGTTCTTC. This encodes CASSVGGLAGVHNEQFF.

With regard to this clone: The sample contains more than one DNA sequence encoding this CDR3. The genes are TRBV5-5 and TRBJ1-5, with D unclear. The CDR3 is 14 amino acids. Trimming took off 0 bases at V and 1 base at J, with 5 bases between the two ends. Germline CDR1 and CDR2: SGHKS and YYEKEE (reference sequence). The CDR3 sequence is CASSLVGSNQPQHF. The CDR3 DNA follows: TGTGCCAGCAGCTTGGTTGGCAGCAATCAGCCCCAGCATTTT.